Below are 32 T cell receptor beta chains sequenced from a single sample in a study of long-term antiretroviral therapy in people with HIV. Investigators performed immunoSEQ version v3.0 at survey level. The assay was immunoSEQ multiplex PCR, and TCRdb's table has in-frame clones only and misses some. The repertoire holds around 30,000 clones, with over 90% as singletons. The sequenced sample was unsorted PBMCs, obtained almost 6.6 years after starting antiretroviral therapy. The receptors stem from a woman aged 40 to 50 with HIV.

The genes are TRBV27 and TRBJ1-6, with no clear D. Between the trimmed V and J ends, which lost 2 bases and 5 bases, there was a span of 16 bases. Germline CDR1 and CDR2: MNHEY and SMNVEV (reference sequence). The CDR3 runs to 17 residues. The CDR3 nucleotides read TGTGCCAGCAGTTTAAGATCCGTCCGGACCGATAATTCACCCCTCCACTTT. It translates to CASSLRSVRTDNSPLHF.

V and J are TRBV7-2 and TRBJ2-5, with D perhaps matching TRBD1 (6 bases). V gave up 4 bases and J gave up 5 bases, with 20 bases separating them. The CDR3 spans 16 residues. The germline V gene has CDR1 SGHTA and CDR2 FQGNSA. The CDR3 sequence: CASSSDEYGGWETQYF. The CDR3 region has the DNA TGTGCCAGCAGCTCAGACGAATATGGGGGCTGGGAGACCCAGTACTTC.

The chain combines TRBV7-2 with TRBJ2-7, with D unclear. V was trimmed by 2 bases and J by 3 bases, leaving 5 bases between them. CDR1 and CDR2 (germline): SGHTA, FQGNSA. This CDR3 is built from 12 residues. The CDR3: CASSLSYYEQYF. The CDR3 DNA sequence: TGTGCCAGCAGCTTATCCTACTACGAGCAGTACTTC.

The chain combines TRBV5-5 with TRBJ1-1; D gene uncertain. This CDR3 is 13 amino acids long. Per germline, CDR1 SGHKS and CDR2 YYEKEE (reference sequence). Trimming pared 3 bases from V and 6 bases from J, leaving 12 bases between. This CDR3 reads CASSSDVAAEAFF. CDR3 sequence (DNA): TGTGCCAGCAGCTCGGACGTTGCGGCTGAAGCTTTCTTT.

V gene TRBV2 combines with J gene TRBJ1-5, with no clear D. Germline V gene lookup returns CDR1 SNHLY and CDR2 FYNNEI. This CDR3 has 14 residues. Between the trimmed V and J ends, which lost 3 bases and 6 bases, there was a span of 12 bases. The DNA of the CDR3 is TGTGCCAGCAGTGAGGTCGGCTCCAGTCAGCCCCAGCATTTT. Translating it yields CASSEVGSSQPQHF.

The J gene is TRBJ1-1, the V gene TRBV30; no definite D call. The CDR3 is 11 residues long. Germline CDR1 GTSNPN, CDR2 SVGIG (reference sequence). Trimming removed 2 bases at V and 11 bases at J, with 12 bases between. CDR3 bases: TGTGCCTGGAGTCGGCATAGGTGGGCTTTCTTT. Protein product: CAWSRHRWAFF.

V usage is TRBV7-8 and J usage is TRBJ1-1; D call uncertain. The CDR3 sequence is 13 residues long. Germline V lookup: CDR1 SGHVS, CDR2 FQNEAQ. V was clipped by 2 bases and J by 1 base, with 5 bases between them. The CDR3 protein is CASSLSGNTEAFF. CDR3 nucleotide sequence: TGTGCCAGCAGCTTATCGGGGAACACTGAAGCTTTCTTT.

The gene calls are TRBV5-1 and TRBJ1-3, with 7 bases fitting TRBD1. The V gene's germline CDR1 is SGHRS and CDR2 YFSETQ. The CDR3 runs to 16 residues. V lost 1 base to trimming and J lost 3 bases; unmatched junction nucleotides: 7. CDR3 protein: CASSLLGTDFGNTIYF. CDR3 DNA: TGCGCCAGCAGCTTGTTAGGGACAGACTTTGGAAACACCATATATTTT.

This clone was observed a single time. The chain combines TRBV19 with TRBJ2-7; D possibly uses TRBD1 or TRBD2 (5 bases each). CDR1 LNHDA and CDR2 SQIVND come from the germline V gene (reference sequence). This CDR3 is built from 14 residues. V lost 7 bases and J lost 1, with 14 bases in between. CDR3 sequence reads: CASTKNGASYEQYF. CDR3 nucleotides: TGTGCCAGTACCAAAAACGGGGCGTCCTACGAGCAGTACTTC.

The chain has TRBV7-2 and TRBJ2-4; 7 bases align to TRBD1. The CDR3 is 16 amino acids. The germline V gene encodes CDR1 SGHTA and CDR2 FQGNSA. The junction had 7 bases not matched to a gene; V was cut back by 5 bases and J by 0 bases. The CDR3 reads CASSPGQTLAKNIQYF. CDR3 DNA sequence: TGTGCCAGCAGCCCGGGACAGACCTTAGCCAAAAACATTCAGTACTTC.

This clone has only a few counts. V gene TRBV9 combines with J gene TRBJ2-5; 12 nucleotides match TRBD1. Germline V lookup: CDR1 SGDLS, CDR2 YYNGEE. V was pared by 4 bases and J by 1 base, with 5 bases of the junction left unmatched. The length of the CDR3 is 16 residues. The CDR3 DNA follows: TGTGCCAGCAGCCGGGACAGGGGGCTCATCCAAGAGACCCAGTACTTC. Translating gives CASSRDRGLIQETQYF.

The chain couples TRBV27 to TRBJ2-7; possibly TRBD2 for D (6 bases). Trimming stripped 3 bases from V and 6 bases from J, with 15 bases between. The germline V gene has CDR1 MNHEY and CDR2 SMNVEV (reference sequence). The CDR3 spans 14 residues. The CDR3 sequence: CASSLEGPSGEQYF. The CDR3 bases are TGTGCCAGCAGTTTGGAGGGCCCGTCGGGCGAGCAGTACTTC.

This chain links TRBV7-9 with TRBJ1-5; D gene ambiguous. Germline CDR1 and CDR2: SEHNR and FQNEAQ (reference sequence). V was trimmed by 0 bases and J by 7 bases, leaving 7 bases between them. The CDR3 length is 13 residues. In nucleotides, the CDR3 is TGTGCCAGCAGCTTAGCGGAGGGACAGCCCCAGCATTTT. Protein sequence: CASSLAEGQPQHF.

The chain recombines TRBV6-4 with TRBJ2-1, with 12 bases aligning to TRBD2. Per the germline V gene, CDR1 is MRHNA and CDR2 is SNTAGT. The CDR3 spans 16 residues. The J segment lost 9 bases and the V segment lost 0 bases, leaving 6 bases of the junction unmatched. In DNA form, the CDR3 reads TGTGCCAGCAGTGACTCGGCTAGCGGGGGGGCCTTTGAGCAGTTCTTC. It is translated as CASSDSASGGAFEQFF.

The J gene is TRBJ1-1, the V gene TRBV18; D unresolved. Germline loops: CDR1 KGHSH, CDR2 LQKENI. The CDR3 runs 13 residues. V lost 3 bases and J 1 base, leaving 6 bases between the germline ends. CDR3 bases: TGTGCCAGCTCACCCGACCAGAACACTGAAGCTTTCTTT. This sequence encodes CASSPDQNTEAFF.

This chain uses TRBV4-3 with TRBJ2-6, with D perhaps TRBD1 (7 bases). CDR1 is LGHNA and CDR2 is YSLEER in the germline V gene. The V end lost 0 bases, the J end lost 0 bases, and 12 bases lay between the germline ends. The CDR3 runs 18 residues. Written as DNA, the CDR3 is TGCGCCAGCAGCCAAGATGCCAGGGGGGACTCTGGGGCCAACGTCCTGACTTTC. Translated, it gives CASSQDARGDSGANVLTF.

The chain recombines TRBV25-1 with TRBJ1-4; D uncertain. CDR1 and CDR2 (germline): MGHDK, SYGVNS. Trimming shortened V by 4 bases and J by 2 bases, and 11 bases separated the two germline ends. There are 15 residues in the CDR3. The CDR3 here is CASSALRGTNEKLFF. The CDR3 coding sequence is TGTGCCAGCAGTGCATTACGGGGTACTAATGAAAAACTGTTTTTT. Filled out from reference TRBV25-1 and TRBJ1-4, the complete variable domain reads EADIYQTPRYLVIGTGKKITLECSQTMGHDKMYWYQQDPGMELHLIHYSYGVNSTEKGDLSSESTVSRIRTEHFPLTLESARPSHTSQYLCASSALRGTNEKLFFGSGTQLSVL.

This chain uses TRBV5-1 with TRBJ1-1; TRBD1 matches 7 bases. Germline CDR1 is SGHRS and CDR2 is YFSETQ. V shed 2 bases, J shed 1 base, and the junction held 5 bases outside the gene matches. The CDR3 extends over 15 amino acids. The CDR3 region is CASSLQGRTNTEAFF. CDR3 DNA sequence: TGCGCCAGCAGCTTACAGGGGAGGACGAACACTGAAGCTTTCTTT.

This clone occurred once. The V and J genes are TRBV27 and TRBJ1-1; possibly TRBD1 for D (5 bases). Germline V CDR1 and CDR2: MNHEY, SMNVEV (reference sequence). The CDR3 length is 15 residues. V was clipped by 0 bases and J by 6 bases, with 14 bases between them. The CDR3 protein is CASSLSDTPLSEAFF. CDR3 sequence (DNA): TGTGCCAGCAGTTTATCGGACACTCCCCTCTCTGAAGCTTTCTTT.

V is TRBV5-8 and J is TRBJ2-5; 7 bases fit TRBD2. CDR1 and CDR2 (germline): SGHTS, YDEGEE. Trimming removed 0 bases from V and 1 base from J; junction bases left unmatched: 15. This CDR3 has 19 residues. The CDR3 here is CASSLGGSSGTEIQETQYF. The CDR3 nucleotides read TGTGCCAGCAGCTTGGGTGGGTCTAGCGGCACCGAGATCCAAGAGACCCAGTACTTC.

The chain recombines TRBV5-6 with TRBJ1-1; the D is unclear. The germline V gene encodes CDR1 SGHDT and CDR2 YYEEEE. This CDR3 contains 12 residues. V was cut by 0 bases and J by 6 bases, with 6 bases left in between. The CDR3 spells CASSLEPAEAFF. The CDR3 DNA reads as TGTGCCAGCAGCTTGGAGCCGGCTGAAGCTTTCTTT.

This clone was seen only once. This chain links TRBV27 with TRBJ2-5; 10 bases agree with TRBD2. The CDR3 is 17 amino acids. Germline values: CDR1 MNHEY, CDR2 SMNVEV (reference sequence). Unmatched junction bases numbered 10, after V lost 6 bases and J lost 0 bases. CDR3 sequence: CASRKSGGGPYQETQYF. CDR3 nucleotides: TGTGCCAGCAGAAAGAGCGGGGGGGGCCCGTACCAAGAGACCCAGTACTTC.

The genes are TRBV9 and TRBJ1-4, with a tentative D call TRBD1 (6 bases). The CDR3 runs to 12 residues. Germline V CDR1 and CDR2: SGDLS, YYNGEE. Trimming removed 7 bases from V and 8 bases from J, with 12 bases in between. The CDR3 coding sequence is TGTGCCAGCCAGGGGACCAGCGAAAAACTGTTTTTT. Translated: CASQGTSEKLFF. Full variable domain (rest looked up from reference TRBV9 and TRBJ1-4): DSGVTQTPKHLITATGQRVTLRCSPRSGDLSVYWYQQSLDQGLQFLIQYYNGEERAKGNILERFSAQQFPDLHSELNLSSLELGDSALYFCASQGTSEKLFFGSGTQLSVL.

The chain combines TRBV2 with TRBJ2-7; 9 bases are a match to TRBD1. The ends lost 4 bases at V and 5 bases at J; junction bases unmatched: 6. This CDR3 has 14 residues. Germline CDR1 and CDR2: SNHLY and FYNNEI. The CDR3 loop reads CASSGDRVDDEQYF. In nucleotides, the CDR3 is TGTGCCAGCAGTGGGGACAGGGTTGACGACGAGCAGTACTTC.

The chain carries TRBV7-2 and TRBJ1-1; 8 bases are shared with TRBD1. Per germline, CDR1 SGHTA and CDR2 FQGNSA. CDR3 size: 13 residues. After removal of 5 bases from V and 4 bases from J, the junction contained 3 bases not matched to a gene. The CDR3 spells CASSNTGGTEAFF. The CDR3 DNA sequence: TGTGCCAGCAGCAACACAGGGGGCACTGAAGCTTTCTTT.

The J gene is TRBJ1-6, the V gene TRBV30, with 8 nucleotides matching TRBD1. In germline, CDR1 is GTSNPN, CDR2 SVGIG (reference sequence). The CDR3 spans 14 residues. V lost 4 bases to trimming and J lost 7 bases; unmatched junction nucleotides: 6. CDR3 nucleotides: TGTGCCTGGACTCAGGGGGCAGGGAATTCACCCCTCCACTTT. Amino acids: CAWTQGAGNSPLHF.

The chain employs TRBV30 and TRBJ2-5; D could derive from TRBD1 or TRBD2 (6 bases each). V lost 0 bases and J 4 bases, leaving 12 bases between the germline ends. The CDR3 is 14 amino acids. The germline V gene encodes CDR1 GTSNPN and CDR2 SVGIG (reference sequence). The chain's CDR3 is CAWSVNGGGETQYF. In DNA form, the CDR3 reads TGTGCCTGGAGTGTAAACGGAGGGGGAGAGACCCAGTACTTC.

The genes are TRBV7-8 and TRBJ2-1; 14 nucleotides agree with TRBD2. Germline V gene sequence: CDR1 SGHVS, CDR2 FQNEAQ. Trimming removed 6 bases from V and 3 bases from J; junction bases left unmatched: 16. This CDR3 contains 20 residues. DNA for the CDR3: TGTGCCAGCAGGACGGCAGGACTAGCGGGGGGCACCGGTCTCTACAATGAGCAGTTCTTC. Translated: CASRTAGLAGGTGLYNEQFF.

The gene calls are TRBV4-1 and TRBJ2-5, with D possibly called TRBD1 or TRBD2 (6 bases each). V was pared by 1 base and J by 1 base, with 13 bases between. The CDR3 has 16 amino acids. Germline values: CDR1 MGHRA, CDR2 YSYEKL. CDR3 in amino acids: CASSQGRGGGQETQYF. The CDR3 DNA sequence: TGCGCCAGCAGCCAAGGTCGCGGAGGGGGCCAAGAGACCCAGTACTTC.

The chain's CDR3 is CAEKGGTGELFF. As DNA, the CDR3 is TGTGCGGAGAAGGGGGGGACCGGGGAGCTGTTTTTT. This sequence joins TRBV30 and TRBJ2-2; D is possibly TRBD2 (7 bases). The germline V gene has CDR1 GTSNPN and CDR2 SVGIG (reference sequence). CDR3 length: 12 amino acids. Looking up the rest from reference TRBV30 and TRBJ2-2 gives the full variable domain: SQTIHQWPATLVQPVGSPLSLECTVEGTSNPNLYWYRQAAGRGLQLLFYSVGIGQISSEVPQNLSASRPQDRQFILSSKKLLLSDSGFYLCAEKGGTGELFFGEGSRLTVL.

V gene TRBV5-1 combines with J gene TRBJ2-2; 11 nucleotides line up with TRBD2. The CDR3 loop spans 16 amino acids. Germline lookup yields CDR1 SGHRS and CDR2 YFSETQ. With 4 bases clipped from V and 4 bases from J, the junction kept 6 bases outside the gene matches. CDR3 coding DNA: TGCGCCAGCAGCCACGGGACTAGCGGACCCACCGGGGAGCTGTTTTTT. It is translated as CASSHGTSGPTGELFF.

This sequence joins TRBV2 and TRBJ1-5; D is perhaps TRBD1 (5 bases). V was shortened by 6 bases and J by 4 bases, with 22 bases between the two germline ends. Germline CDR1 is SNHLY and CDR2 is FYNNEI. The CDR3 is 17 amino acids. The CDR3 coding sequence is TGTGCCAGCAGCCGCTTAGGAGCAGGGAGTGGGAATCAGCCCCAGCATTTT. Protein: CASSRLGAGSGNQPQHF.